Below are 4 T cell receptor beta chains sequenced from a single sample in a study of early T cells in non-severe SARS-CoV-2 infection. Each CDR3 protein gets one entry after TCRdb re-called the 5' RACE reads with MiXCR. The data contain about 32,000 distinct CDR3 sequences, under 4.5% of them seen just once; the ten biggest clones take up about 6.3%. The sample comprised whole blood. The receptor source for this set is an adult who was a healthcare worker with PCR-confirmed SARS-CoV-2 infection or an uninfected control (not recorded which).

This clonotype was recorded a few times. Without the conserved terminal phenylalanine or tryptophan, this CDR3 likely stems from a read error. The rearrangement links TRBV18 to TRBJ1-5, with D perhaps matching TRBD1 (6 bases). The CDR3 consists of 16 residues. CDR1 KGHSH and CDR2 LQKENI come from the germline V gene. Trimming shortened V by 4 bases and J by 2 bases, and 15 bases separated the two germline ends. The CDR3 loop is CASSLQNRVGNQPQHL. For the CDR3, the DNA is TGTGCCAGCTCACTGCAAAACAGGGTTGGCAATCAGCCCCAGCATTTG.

The sample holds a few counts of this clonotype. The rearrangement joins TRBV7-9 to TRBJ2-1; possibly TRBD2 for D (5 bases). The V and J ends lost 1 base and 15 bases respectively, with 13 bases between them. The length of the CDR3 is 12 residues. The germline V gene has CDR1 SEHNR and CDR2 FQNEAQ (reference sequence). CDR3 in DNA: TGTGCCAGCAGCTTAGATCTCGGACTGTCGTTCTTC. Its protein product is CASSLDLGLSFF.

There are many counts of this clonotype. The chain couples TRBV5-1 to TRBJ2-1; TRBD1 aligns across 9 bases. V gave up 1 base and J gave up 0 bases; unmatched junction bases: 2. CDR3 size: 16 residues. The germline gives CDR1 SGHRS, CDR2 YFSETQ. The CDR3 bases are TGCGCCAGCAGCTTGCCGGGACAGGGCTCCTACAATGAGCAGTTCTTC. It yields the protein CASSLPGQGSYNEQFF.

The table lists this clonotype with many counts. This chain links TRBV9 with TRBJ2-3, with 8 bases fitting TRBD2. The CDR3 spans 15 residues. Germline V gene data show CDR1 as SGDLS and CDR2 as YYNGEE. The V segment lost 6 bases and the J segment 2 bases; nucleotides outside the gene matches: 8. The DNA for the CDR3 is TGTGCCAGCAAATGGCGGGGGGCAGACACAGATACGCAGTATTTT. Protein sequence: CASKWRGADTDTQYF.